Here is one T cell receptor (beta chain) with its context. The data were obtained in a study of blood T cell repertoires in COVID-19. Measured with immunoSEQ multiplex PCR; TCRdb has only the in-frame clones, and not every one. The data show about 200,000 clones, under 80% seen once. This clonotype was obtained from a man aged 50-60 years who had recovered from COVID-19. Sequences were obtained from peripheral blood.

The CDR3, as DNA: TGTGCCAGCAGTTACGGCGGCGCTTCCGGGGGGAGGGAGCAGTTCTTC. Residues: CASSYGGASGGREQFF. The V and J genes are TRBV6-2 or TRBV6-3 and TRBJ2-1; 7 nucleotides line up with TRBD2. The CDR3 runs to 16 residues. Trimming at V came to 2 bases and at J to 10 bases, leaving 14 bases not matched to a gene. Germline CDR1 is MNHEY and CDR2 is SVGEGT.